This T cell receptor (beta chain) was recovered during a study of Ad26.COV2.S vaccination and SARS-CoV-2 variants (dated by TCRdb to 2020 to 2023). As for the study more broadly: Vaccine-arm donors were drawn from COV1001, a multicentre, randomized, double-blind, placebo-controlled phase I-IIa trial of Ad26.COV2.S in healthy adults. Ad26.COV2.S was given intramuscularly at 5x10^10 or 1x10^11 viral particles, as a single shot or as two shots 56 days apart. TCRbeta repertoire sequencing was used to assess the specificity and breadth of SARS-CoV-2-reactive T cell receptors after Ad26.COV2.S vaccination. The TCR-sequenced set comprised around 30 samples: some 20 Ad26.COV2.S vaccine recipients, 5 placebo recipients and 8 SARS-CoV-2 convalescent individuals. Trial participants were randomized into five groups of five, in which low-dose or high-dose Ad26.COV2.S was given once or twice, or placebo was given on both occasions. Blinding of investigators to trial group allocation was maintained during experiments and outcome assessment.

The treatment or condition label on this specimen signifies: some 20 received Ad26.COV2.S at low or high dose, single or two shots; roughly five received placebo; per-sample allocation not given. For vaccine and placebo recipients, the sequenced repertoires came from samples collected on day 63 after the first injection. Between 29 July and 7 August 2020, Cohort 1b enrolled 25 adults aged 18-55 years at one site in Boston, USA. Ad26.COV2.S was a replication-incompetent adenovirus type 26 vector that expressed a prefusion-stabilized SARS-CoV-2 spike protein derived from the original Wuhan strain. The research as a whole found: Higher spike-specific TCR breadth was observed in Ad26.COV2.S recipients than in placebo recipients (P = 0.0014). The study lacked the statistical power to compare responses across vaccine doses or regimens. Substantial breadth of spike-specific CD8+ and CD4+ T cell responses was reported after vaccination. According to the authors, total T cell responses may have been underestimated by the TCR breadth and depth analyses. Vaccine and placebo recipients had similar non-spike TCR breadth, a finding consistent with the vaccine containing only spike.

About this clone: The antigen it binds to is not known. No base quality information exists; no much larger clone differs at one position.

The immunoSEQ Assay was the method used to sequence TCRbeta CDR3 regions. After extraction, genomic DNA underwent amplification by bias-controlled multiplex PCR, followed by high-throughput sequencing. The published analysis was carried out like this. To quantify the absolute abundance of every unique TCRbeta CDR3 region, sequences were collapsed and filtered. Usable DNA was measured by amplifying reference genes present in all nucleated cells, and TCRbeta template counts were normalized to that usable DNA to estimate T cell fraction. Repertoire TCRs were annotated as SARS-CoV-2-specific by exact matching of V gene, CDR3 amino acid sequence and J gene to a known reactive TCR set. MIRA supplied the reference SARS-CoV-2 TCR set, which was filtered for enrichment in COVID-19-positive ImmuneCODE repertoires so that public or cross-reactive TCRs were removed. Drawing on the MIRA antigens, annotated TCRs were analysed further at the level of specific ORF or position within ORF. Breadth was defined as the number of annotated unique rearrangements divided by the total number of unique productive rearrangements, and depth was defined as the summed frequency of the annotated unique rearrangements. Two-sided Wilcoxon rank-sum tests were used to compare TCR breadth between groups. In TCRdb, the immuneACCESS table is reduced to in-frame sequences with V and J assigned. These tables do not hold every clone; where another copy was compared, an unresolved V gene accounts for under half, and the others remain unexplained. That table is the source of V, J and clone size, and D and trimming were worked out from the DNA. The sample table lists some 450,000 clones, around 90% of them with a count of one. The ten largest clones capture roughly 3.9% of the sample.

The CDR3 numbers 14 residues from cysteine through phenylalanine. Left in the record is the CDR3 DNA by itself, 42 bases read in frame from the first base. Relative to germline, V is missing 5 bases and J is missing 1 base, with 3 bases of the junction outside any gene match. Sequences SGHTA (CDR1) and FQGTGA (CDR2) are obtained from the germline V gene. The clonotype was recovered from a person aged 18-60 years who received the Ad26.COV2.S COVID-19 vaccine or a placebo. The sample consisted of peripheral blood, taken in a trial of Ad26.COV2.S vaccine versus placebo. This receptor chain uses TRBV7-3 and TRBJ2-3, and 7 junction bases match TRBD1. The bases are TGTGCCAGCAGCCTAGGGGGCCGCACAGATACGCAGTATTTT. Translated, it reads CASSLGGRTDTQYF.